The present T cell receptor (beta chain) was sequenced within a study of CD8 T cells in Susac syndrome. General study results and limits: Only a relatively small number of individuals were included in the TCR sequencing and HLA analysis.

Negative isolation was applied to CD8+ and CD4+ T cells, and FACS enrichment was applied to TEMRA cells. CDR3 size: 12 residues. Germline CDR1 reads SNHLY; CDR2 reads FYNNEI. V gave up 5 bases and J gave up 11 bases, with 15 bases separating them. RNA amounts of about 0.45 to 1 ug underwent reverse transcription with random hexamers. Amplification of TCR beta CDR3 by immunoSEQ multiplex PCR spanned 54 Vbeta and 13 Jbeta. Via MiXCR, TCRdb re-called the immunoSEQ multiplex PCR reads, giving one row per CDR3 protein. Here the sample spans over 200,000 distinct CDR3 sequences, over 90% being singletons. Remarks on this clonotype: Its matching antigen is unknown.

What was sequenced was CD4+ T cells from PBMCs. The chain employs TRBV2 and TRBJ2-5, with D uncertain. The TCR was taken from a human donor with multiple sclerosis. The CDR3 nucleotides read TGTGCCAGCAGTTACGGCTCTCCAAAGCAGTACTTC. Protein product: CASSYGSPKQYF. The whole variable domain, filled in from reference TRBV2 and TRBJ2-5, reads EPEVTQTPSHQVTQMGQEVILRCVPISNHLYFYWYRQILGQKVEFLVSFYNNEISEKSEIFDDQFSVERPDGSNFTLKIRSTKLEDSAMYFCASSYGSPKQYFGPGTRLLVL.